This T cell receptor (beta chain) was found in a study of CXCR3-negative and CXCR3-positive naive CD8 T cells. Note on this clonotype: Its specificity is not known.

Study findings and constraints: Post-cryopreservation CXCR3 expression was partly diminished, and the bulk of assays employed fresh PBMCs. Compared with CXCR3-negative naive cells, CXCR3-positive naive cells showed more hydrophobic TRB CDR3s. In both naive subsets diversity was comparably high, whereas memory CD8+ cells showed much lower diversity.

Among CD8+ T cells, naive ones were CD45RO-CCR7+CD27+CD95-. The authors made the TRB cDNA libraries by 5' RACE using UMI labels. One entry per CDR3 protein, without DNA, is what TCRdb gives after re-calling the 5' RACE reads. The sample table sets out tens of thousands of distinct CDR3 sequences. This clonotype was sampled from a human donor in good health. Some clones in this sample may be carry-over from other donors' samples. The sample was naive CXCR3+ CD8+ T cells from blood. Subset here: CD45RO-CCR7+CD27+CD95- naive CD8+ T cells expressing CXCR3 (TNR3+).

The CDR3 reads CASSLGSGRGTEAFF. The chain has TRBV5-1 and TRBJ1-1; TCRdb's assignment of TRBD1 cannot be checked, as there is no DNA. CDR1 SGHRS and CDR2 YFSETQ come from the germline V gene. The CDR3 spans 15 residues.